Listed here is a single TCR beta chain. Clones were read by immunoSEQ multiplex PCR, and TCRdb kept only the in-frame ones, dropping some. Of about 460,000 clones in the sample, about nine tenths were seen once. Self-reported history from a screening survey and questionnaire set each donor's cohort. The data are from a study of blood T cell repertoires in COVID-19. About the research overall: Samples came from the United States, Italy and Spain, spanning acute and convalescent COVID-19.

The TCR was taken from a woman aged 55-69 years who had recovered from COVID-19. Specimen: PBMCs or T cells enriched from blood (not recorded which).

CDR3 loop: CAWSVSWNEQFF. Here the CDR3 DNA reads TGTGCCTGGAGTGTGAGTTGGAATGAGCAGTTCTTC. The chain links TRBV30 to TRBJ2-1; D is ambiguous. Germline assignment: CDR1 GTSNPN and CDR2 SVGIG (reference sequence). The CDR3 length is 12 residues. Trimming took off 0 bases at V and 7 bases at J, with 7 bases between the two ends.